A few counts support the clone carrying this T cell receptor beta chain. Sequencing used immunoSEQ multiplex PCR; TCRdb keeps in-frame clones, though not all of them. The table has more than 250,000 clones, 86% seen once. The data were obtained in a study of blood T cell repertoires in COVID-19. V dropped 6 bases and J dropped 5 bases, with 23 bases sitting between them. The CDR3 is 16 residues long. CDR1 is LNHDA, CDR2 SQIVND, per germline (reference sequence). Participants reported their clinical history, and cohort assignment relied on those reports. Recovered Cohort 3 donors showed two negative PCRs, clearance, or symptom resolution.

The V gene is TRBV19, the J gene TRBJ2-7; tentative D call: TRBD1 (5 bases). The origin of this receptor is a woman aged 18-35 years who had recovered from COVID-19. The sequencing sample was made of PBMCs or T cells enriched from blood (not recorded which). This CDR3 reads CASSDPSKGYRHEQYF. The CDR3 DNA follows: TGTGCCAGTAGCGACCCATCGAAGGGGTACAGACACGAGCAGTACTTC. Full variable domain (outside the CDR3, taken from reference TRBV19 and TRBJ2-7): DGGITQSPKYLFRKEGQNVTLSCEQNLNHDAMYWYRQDPGQGLRLIYYSQIVNDFQKGDIAEGYSVSREKKESFPLTVTSAQKNPTAFYLCASSDPSKGYRHEQYFGPGTRLTVT.